Listed below are T cell receptor beta chains from one sample, sequenced in a study of blood T cell repertoires in COVID-19. The method was immunoSEQ multiplex PCR; TCRdb's version includes in-frame clones alone and lacks a portion of them. Altogether about 190,000 clones are present, 80% being singletons, with the ten largest covering 6.9%. The sequencing input was peripheral blood. These receptors were taken from a man in his sixties with acute or convalescent COVID-19. The CDR3 runs from the conserved cysteine through the conserved F or W. D genes are given only for firm matches. Rows give clone size only sometimes, using once, few, many, or a class for an expanded clone.

size	V	J	D	CDR3	DNA
-	TRBV5-5	TRBJ1-6	TRBD1	CASSLDRGNSPLHF	TGTGCCAGCAGCTTGGACAGGGGGAATTCACCCCTCCACTTT
-	TRBV3-1/TRBV3-2	TRBJ1-1	-	CASSLYRSTEAFF	TGTGCCAGCAGCCTATACAGAAGCACTGAAGCTTTCTTT
-	TRBV6-5	TRBJ1-5	-	CASSPVDSQPQHF	TGTGCCAGCAGTCCTGTAGACAGTCAGCCCCAGCATTTT
-	TRBV30	TRBJ1-2	TRBD1	CAWSVTGDLGYTF	TGTGCCTGGAGTGTAACAGGGGACCTTGGCTACACCTTC
-	TRBV5-6	TRBJ2-1	TRBD2	CASRVAGPRTSGYYNEQFF	TGTGCCAGCAGGGTCGCGGGGCCTCGGACTAGCGGGTATTACAATGAGCAGTTCTTC
many	TRBV29-1	TRBJ2-1	-	CSGDSVYNEQFF	TGCAGCGGCGACAGCGTCTACAATGAGCAGTTCTTC
-	TRBV19	TRBJ1-5	TRBD1	CASSIVRTGFNQPQHF	TGTGCCAGTAGTATAGTGCGGACAGGGTTCAATCAGCCCCAGCATTTT
few	TRBV19	TRBJ2-1	-	CASSISLRLVSNEQFF	TGTGCCAGTAGTATATCTTTGAGACTAGTATCCAATGAGCAGTTCTTC
-	TRBV19	TRBJ2-1	TRBD2	CASSIGSGMFNEQFF	TGTGCCAGTAGTATAGGTAGCGGGATGTTCAATGAGCAGTTCTTC
many	TRBV11-2	TRBJ1-6	TRBD1	CASSSRTGGREEVNSPLHF	TGTGCCAGCAGCTCCCGGACAGGGGGACGAGAGGAAGTTAATTCACCCCTCCACTTT
-	TRBV7-9	TRBJ2-1	-	CASSSSEWQFF	TGTGCCAGCAGCTCCTCGGAGTGGCAGTTCTTC
few	TRBV27	TRBJ2-1	TRBD2	CASSFIAGHNEQFF	TGTGCCAGCAGTTTTATAGCGGGACACAATGAGCAGTTCTTC
once	TRBV19	TRBJ1-2	TRBD1	CASSIDITEGALKRDGYTF	TGTGCCAGTAGTATAGATATAACGGAGGGGGCTTTAAAAAGGGATGGCTACACCTTC
-	TRBV29-1	TRBJ2-3	TRBD1	CSVEGQGVFTDTQYF	TGCAGCGTTGAAGGACAGGGGGTTTTCACAGATACGCAGTATTTT
few	TRBV7-9	TRBJ2-1	-	CASSQWRDGNEQFF	TGTGCCAGCAGCCAATGGCGGGATGGGAATGAGCAGTTCTTC
-	TRBV6-2/TRBV6-3	TRBJ1-5	TRBD1	CASSNDRGPSNQPQHF	TGTGCCAGCAGCAACGACAGGGGGCCCAGCAATCAGCCCCAGCATTTT
-	TRBV19	TRBJ2-2	TRBD1	CASSYFPRPGGQNTGELFF	TGTGCCAGTAGTTATTTCCCCCGGCCAGGGGGCCAGAACACCGGGGAGCTGTTTTTT
-	TRBV4-1	TRBJ2-7	-	CASSQERLLRDEQYF	TGCGCCAGCAGCCAAGAACGGCTGCTACGGGACGAGCAGTACTTC
-	TRBV6-1	TRBJ1-3	TRBD1	CASSEAPGGNTIYF	TGTGCCAGCAGTGAAGCGCCAGGGGGGAACACCATATATTTT
-	TRBV9	TRBJ2-1	-	CASSLSVDSSYNEQFF	TGTGCCAGCAGCCTGAGCGTGGACAGTTCCTACAATGAGCAGTTCTTC
few	TRBV5-5	TRBJ2-1	TRBD2	CASIKSSGRLNEQFF	TGTGCCAGCATCAAATCTAGCGGGAGGCTTAATGAGCAGTTCTTC
-	TRBV6-5	TRBJ2-1	TRBD2	CASSSDTSGAYNEQFF	TGTGCCAGCAGTTCCGATACTAGCGGAGCCTACAATGAGCAGTTCTTC
-	TRBV19	TRBJ1-5	-	CASRMGGGNQPQHF	TGTGCCAGTAGAATGGGGGGGGGTAATCAGCCCCAGCATTTT
-	TRBV20-1	TRBJ1-5	-	CSASSTAGNQPQHF	TGCAGTGCTAGTAGTACAGCCGGCAATCAGCCCCAGCATTTT
-	TRBV12-5	TRBJ1-3	-	CASVGTSGNTIYF	TGTGCTAGTGTTGGGACATCCGGAAACACCATATATTTT
-	TRBV28	TRBJ2-2	TRBD2	CASSLGLAGTTGELFF	TGTGCCAGCAGTTTGGGACTAGCGGGGACCACCGGGGAGCTGTTTTTT
-	TRBV27	TRBJ2-1	TRBD2	CASSSGLAGGPRHNEQFF	TGTGCCAGCAGTTCGGGACTAGCGGGAGGGCCTCGGCACAATGAGCAGTTCTTC
-	TRBV9	TRBJ2-1	TRBD2	CASSPAYGTRSSYNEQFF	TGTGCCAGCAGCCCCGCCTACGGGACTAGAAGCTCCTACAATGAGCAGTTCTTC
-	TRBV20-1	TRBJ2-1	-	CSANDGGRDNEQFF	TGCAGTGCTAATGATGGCGGGCGGGACAATGAGCAGTTCTTC
-	TRBV18	TRBJ1-5	TRBD1	CASSGTGRDQPQHF	TGTGCCAGCTCCGGGACAGGGCGAGATCAGCCCCAGCATTTT
-	TRBV21-1	TRBJ2-3	-	CASSNDRFNTQYF	TGTGCCAGCAGCAACGACAGATTCAATACGCAGTATTTT
-	TRBV29-1	TRBJ1-3	-	CSVEVTRGPGNTIYF	TGCAGCGTTGAAGTCACCAGGGGACCTGGAAACACCATATATTTT